Below are 9 T cell receptor beta chains sequenced from a single sample in a study of identical twins. TCRdb used MiXCR to reprocess the 5' RACE reads, holding one entry per CDR3 protein. The sample shows 500,000 to 650,000 distinct CDR3 sequences, just over 7% of them seen only once. The data also belong to a second study, concerning yellow fever vaccine responses in identical twins.

The material sequenced was PBMCs. These receptors all stem from a woman under 30 in good health.

This clonotype has more than one count but fewer than ten. CDR3 residues: CASRRDRDPLSNQPQHF. In DNA form, the CDR3 reads TGTGCCAGCAGACGCGACAGGGATCCCCTTAGTAATCAGCCCCAGCATTTT. V gene TRBV6-1 combines with J gene TRBJ1-5; TRBD1 matches at 7 bases. With V trimmed by 6 bases and J by 4 bases, 15 bases remained unmatched. The CDR3 has 17 residues. Germline values: CDR1 MNHNS, CDR2 SASEGT.

This clonotype was counted between two and nine times. The gene calls are TRBV5-1 and TRBJ2-2; no reliable D call. The ends were cut back, 1 base at V and 3 bases at J, with 7 bases in the middle. The CDR3 length is 14 residues. CDR1 and CDR2 from the germline V gene are SGHRS and YFSETQ. CDR3 nucleotide sequence: TGCGCCAGCAGCTTGTTGGCAGACACCGGGGAGCTGTTTTTT. Protein: CASSLLADTGELFF.

A word on this clonotype: One end of the junction varies from germline; a read error may be responsible. The chain uses TRBV9 and TRBJ1-1, with a weak D call TRBD1 (5 bases). Germline V gene sequence: CDR1 SGDLS, CDR2 YYNGEE. The CDR3 length is 13 residues. In nucleotides, the CDR3 is TGTGCCAGCAGCGTAGAAGTCAGGGCTGAGGCTTTCTTT. Amino acids: CASSVEVRAEAFF. Full variable domain (missing parts from reference TRBV9 and TRBJ1-1): DSGVTQTPKHLITATGQRVTLRCSPRSGDLSVYWYQQSLDQGLQFLIQYYNGEERAKGNILERFSAQQFPDLHSELNLSSLELGDSALYFCASSVEVRAEAFFGQGTRLTVV.

In DNA form, the CDR3 reads TGCAGTGCTCAGGCTGGCGGGGGAGCCTACAATGAGCAGTTCTTC. Its protein product is CSAQAGGGAYNEQFF. This chain uses TRBV20-1 with TRBJ2-1, with 7 positions matching TRBD2. Looked up from germline, CDR1 is DFQATT and CDR2 is SNEGSKA (reference sequence). V was clipped by 5 bases and J by 2 bases; unmatched bases: 9. The CDR3 is 15 residues long.

This clonotype was counted a few times. V is TRBV25-1 and J is TRBJ1-2, with 12 bases that match TRBD1. From germline, CDR1 is MGHDK and CDR2 SYGVNS. After removal of 4 bases from V and 3 bases from J, the junction contained 3 bases not matched to a gene. The CDR3 spans 15 residues. CDR3 protein: CASSAGTGGDYGYTF. The CDR3 nucleotides read TGTGCCAGCAGTGCAGGGACAGGGGGCGACTATGGCTACACCTTC.

There are a few counts of this clonotype. The chain couples TRBV20-1 to TRBJ2-2, with D uncertain. CDR1 and CDR2 (germline): DFQATT, SNEGSKA (reference sequence). V gave up 1 base and J gave up 0 bases, with 6 bases separating them. This CDR3 spans 14 amino acids. CDR3 region: CSARGASNTGELFF. CDR3 DNA: TGCAGTGCTAGAGGAGCCTCGAACACCGGGGAGCTGTTTTTT.

This clonotype has just one count. The V call is TRBV7-8, the J call TRBJ2-1, with TRBD1 identical over 9 bases. The germline V gene encodes CDR1 SGHVS and CDR2 FQNEAQ. V lost 4 bases to trimming and J lost 7 bases; unmatched junction nucleotides: 8. This CDR3 is 15 amino acids long. The CDR3, as DNA: TGTGCCAGCAGCTCTGGGGACAGGGCGGGGAATGAGCAGTTCTTC. This translates into CASSSGDRAGNEQFF.

V and J are TRBV28 and TRBJ2-6, with a tentative D call TRBD1 (5 bases). The V and J ends lost 5 bases and 0 bases respectively, with 11 bases between them. Germline assignment: CDR1 MDHEN and CDR2 SYDVKM. The CDR3 covers 16 residues. CDR3 sequence: CASSPWGRSGANVLTF. The CDR3 coding sequence is TGTGCCAGCAGTCCATGGGGCCGCTCTGGGGCCAACGTCCTGACTTTC.

This clonotype was detected a few times. V and J are TRBV5-1 and TRBJ2-1; D is ambiguous. Trimming pared 0 bases from V and 0 bases from J, leaving 7 bases between. This CDR3 is built from 15 residues. The V gene's germline CDR1 is SGHRS and CDR2 YFSETQ. In DNA, the CDR3 is TGCGCCAGCAGCTTGGGACACCGCTCCTACAATGAGCAGTTCTTC. This gives the protein CASSLGHRSYNEQFF.